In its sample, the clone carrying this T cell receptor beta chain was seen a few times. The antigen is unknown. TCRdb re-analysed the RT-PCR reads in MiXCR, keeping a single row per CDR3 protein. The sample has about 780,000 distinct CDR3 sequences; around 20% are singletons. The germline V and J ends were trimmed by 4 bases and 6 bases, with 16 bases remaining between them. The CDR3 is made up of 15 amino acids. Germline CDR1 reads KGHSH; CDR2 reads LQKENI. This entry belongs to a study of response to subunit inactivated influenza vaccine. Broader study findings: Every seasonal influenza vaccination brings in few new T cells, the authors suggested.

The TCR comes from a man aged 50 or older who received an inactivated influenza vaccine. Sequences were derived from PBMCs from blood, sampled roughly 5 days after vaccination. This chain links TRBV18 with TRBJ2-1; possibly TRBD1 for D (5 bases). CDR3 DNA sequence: TGTGCCAGCTCACTAATGGACATATCGGGCAATGAGCAGTTCTTC. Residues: CASSLMDISGNEQFF.